This TCR beta chain was found in a study of T cell repertoires in ileal Crohn's disease. This CDR3 has 16 amino acids. The germline V gene has CDR1 SGHNT and CDR2 YYREEE (reference sequence). The ends lost 4 bases at V and 1 base at J; junction bases unmatched: 9. TCRdb's copy holds only in-frame clones and misses some; the assay was immunoSEQ multiplex PCR. Of some 30,000 clones in the sample, just under 80% were seen once. The source is an adult with Crohn's disease. The chain has TRBV5-4 and TRBJ2-5; TRBD2 agrees at 8 bases. The sequenced sample consisted of ileal tissue. The chain's CDR3 is CASSRSGGRIQETQYF. In DNA, the CDR3 is TGTGCCAGCAGCCGCAGCGGGGGAAGAATCCAAGAGACCCAGTACTTC.